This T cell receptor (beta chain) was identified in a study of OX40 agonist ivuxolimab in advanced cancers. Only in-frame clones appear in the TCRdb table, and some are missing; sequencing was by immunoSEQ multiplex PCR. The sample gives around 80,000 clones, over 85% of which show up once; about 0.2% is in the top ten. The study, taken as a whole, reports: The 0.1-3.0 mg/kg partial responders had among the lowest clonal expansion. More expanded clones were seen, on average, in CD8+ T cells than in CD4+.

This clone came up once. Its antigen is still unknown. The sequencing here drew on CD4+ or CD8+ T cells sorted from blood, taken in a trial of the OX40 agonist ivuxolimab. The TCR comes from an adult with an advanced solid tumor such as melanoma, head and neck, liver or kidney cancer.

The CDR3 DNA follows: TGCGCCAGCAGCTTGAGGGCCTCGGGACAGTCCAATGAGCAGTTCTTC. It codes for CASSLRASGQSNEQFF. The chain employs TRBV5-1 and TRBJ2-1; 7 nucleotides match TRBD1. V lost 1 base and J lost 6; bases outside the gene matches: 10. Germline V CDR1 and CDR2: SGHRS, YFSETQ. This CDR3 contains 16 residues.